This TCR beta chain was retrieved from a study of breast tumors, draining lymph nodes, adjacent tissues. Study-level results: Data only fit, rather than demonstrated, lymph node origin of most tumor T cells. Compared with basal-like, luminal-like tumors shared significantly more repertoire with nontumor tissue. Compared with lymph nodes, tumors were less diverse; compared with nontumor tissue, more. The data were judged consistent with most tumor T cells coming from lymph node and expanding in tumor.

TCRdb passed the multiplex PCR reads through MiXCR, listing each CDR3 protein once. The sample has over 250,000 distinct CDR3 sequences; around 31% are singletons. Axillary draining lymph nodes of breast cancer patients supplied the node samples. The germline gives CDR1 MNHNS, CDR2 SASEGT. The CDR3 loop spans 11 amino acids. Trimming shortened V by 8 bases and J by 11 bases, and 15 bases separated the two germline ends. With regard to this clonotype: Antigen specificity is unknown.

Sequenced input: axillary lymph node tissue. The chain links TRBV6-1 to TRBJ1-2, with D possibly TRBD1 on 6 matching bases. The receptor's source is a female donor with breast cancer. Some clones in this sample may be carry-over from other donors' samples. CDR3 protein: CASEGVSGYTF. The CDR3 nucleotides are TGTGCCAGCGAGGGGGTCTCGGGATACACCTTC.